This section outlines one T cell receptor beta chain sequence together with its context. Repertoires were generated with immunoSEQ multiplex PCR, while TCRdb's copy carries only in-frame clones and drops some. The top ten hold roughly 20% of the sample, which has around 190,000 clones, 86% seen once. This sample stems from a study of blood T cell repertoires in COVID-19. Study-level background: There were acute and convalescent COVID-19 samples, and they came from the United States, Italy and Spain. From T cells, B-cell-depleted T cells, or PBMCs came the material, which was cDNA or gDNA.

This CDR3 comprises 14 residues. CDR1 is MNHEY, CDR2 SVGAGI, per germline. Unmatched junction bases numbered 8, after V lost 8 bases and J lost 3 bases. The clonotype originates from a man in his 70s with active or convalescent COVID-19. The sample comprised peripheral blood. The chain is built from TRBV6-5 and TRBJ1-1, with 8 bases lining up with TRBD1. The CDR3 spells CASATGVKDTEAFF. CDR3 bases: TGTGCCAGCGCGACAGGGGTGAAGGACACTGAAGCTTTCTTT.